This T cell receptor (beta chain) was documented in a study of cytomegalovirus exposure and HLA in healthy donors (dated by TCRdb to the late 2010s). About the study as a whole: An earlier analysis of roughly 630 of the donors reported 250 to 350 Gb of sequence data and about 100 million unique TCR beta sequences from approximately 180 million T cells. An early release that covered fewer than 800 HLA-typed donors contained around 330 gigabases of sequencing data and 65 million to 100 million unique TCR sequences. Among the approximately 400 genotyped donors, roughly 80% belonged to the genetic ancestry cluster associated with self-reported Caucasian donors. The aim of the study was to test whether cataloging public T cell receptors could identify signatures of past pathogen exposure. The study used immunosequencing to profile the T cell repertoires of approximately 640 subjects and linked those repertoires to cytomegalovirus serostatus. In addition to the first cohort of around 670 subjects, a separate validation cohort of approximately 120 different subjects was used. High-throughput TCR immunosequencing, statistical association of individual TCRs with disease status, and machine learning were combined to predict cytomegalovirus infection status. In a later analysis, previously published TCR beta repertoires from 500 to 750 donors were re-analyzed and high-resolution HLA genotyping was added so that TCR occurrence patterns could be studied. Rather than using new phenotypic data, the later analysis identified candidate immune exposures from TCR beta sequences and from how often those sequences occurred across donors. To decide whether each TCR beta V gene segment behaved as functional or pseudogenic, an earlier analysis of some 600 of the donors relied on high-throughput TCR beta sequencing. Donor age, sex, ethnicity and CMV serostatus were compiled together with the repertoire data. A later genetic analysis took genome-wide SNP genotypes for about 55% of the 666 donors and used that subset as a discovery cohort. All discovery cohort repertoires had been generated using a single sequencing platform. HLA typing included class I and class II loci at four-digit resolution. The number of donors typed differed by locus, with 629-630 for A, B, C, DRB1 and DQB1, 522 for DQA1, 600 to 610 for DPA1, and over 400 for DPB1. Several DR-DQ haplotypes were handled as single units for association and clustering, since linkage in the cohort was strong. Among under 450 genotyped donors of the cohort, an average of approximately 240,000 unique TCR beta nucleotide sequences were sequenced per donor, roughly a sixth of them non-productive.

The cohort consisted of 650 to 850 healthy bone marrow donors. Cohort members were all nominally healthy when sampled, although unrecorded immune exposures were likely present. The donor tested CMV seronegative and was one of the 352 seronegative cohort members. A peripheral blood sample was collected from each donor, and TCR beta sequencing was performed on peripheral blood mononuclear cells. Genomic DNA extraction from the blood cell samples was performed with the Qiagen DNeasy Blood Extraction Kit. Concerning this clone: It has no known antigen specificity. Base-call qualities are not available, and no considerably larger clone is one nucleotide away.

The receptor library was made with the immunoSEQ multiplex PCR assay. The multiplex PCR relied on a mix of 60 forward primers for TCR Vbeta segments and 13 reverse primers for TCR Jbeta segments. Amplification of the CDR3 region of rearranged TCR beta genes was performed with a multiplex PCR assay on genomic DNA. On the Illumina HiSeq System, the amplified TCR beta libraries were sequenced as 87-base-pair reads. From the authors' description of their analysis: A later analysis counted approximately 84 million unique TCR beta chains across the 690 or so repertoires, and roughly 10 million of these chains were shared by at least two donors. To remove PCR and sequencing errors, raw reads were error-corrected and collapsed into unique sequences using a nearest-neighbor algorithm that merged closely related sequences. Alignment of CDR3 sequences to IMGT reference sequences was used to assign V, D and J gene segments. For a sequence to be retained, at least a six-nucleotide match to both a V gene segment and a J gene segment was required. A rearrangement counted as productive if the CDR3 had no stop codons and remained in frame with V and J, and every other rearrangement counted as non-productive. CDR3 was defined by IMGT convention, running from the second conserved V-encoded cysteine to the conserved J-encoded phenylalanine. In an earlier analysis of roughly 610 of the donors, sequences lacking an unambiguous match to a single V gene segment were excluded. In an earlier analysis of some 590 of the donors, V segments were called functional above 56.7% productive rearrangements and were called segregating when the between-donor standard deviation exceeded 5%. A statistical classification framework was built for diagnosing cytomegalovirus status from the catalog of TCR beta chain sequences. In a later analysis, TCR nucleotide sequences were compared against IMGT/GENE-DB human TR gene sequences so that V and J genes could be assigned. Using the TCRdist pipeline, a later analysis assigned CDR3 sequences along with most-parsimonious VDJ recombination scenarios. In a later analysis, each TCR beta chain was defined by its CDR3 amino acid sequence together with its V-gene family, and reads without a unique V-gene family were excluded. In a later analysis, some 600 highly shared, low-generation-probability nucleotide sequences were removed to address suspected cross-contamination and a sequencing artifact. For each public chain, a later analysis derived a clonal expansion index from normalized ranks of inferred template counts within each repertoire. In a later analysis, generation probabilities were computed with a VDJ recombination model fitted to out-of-frame rearrangements, and the resulting probabilities were checked against IGoR. Hypergeometric tests were used in a later analysis to score TCR-TCR, TCR-HLA and TCR-CMV co-occurrence, with a repertoire-size bias correction applied to the TCR pairs. A later analysis estimated false discovery rates by permuting HLA or CMV assignments 20 times. In a later analysis, co-occurring TCRs were grouped using DBSCAN, and TCRdist sequence similarity was added for clustering within HLA-allele-positive subsets. Repertoires with fewer than 30,000 or more than 120,000 public chains were left out of co-occurrence clustering, as were four to six repertoires with anomalous nucleotide sharing. The source is immuneACCESS, and TCRdb retained only in-frame sequences with V and J called. Part of the clones is not carried over; for the studies checked, unresolved V genes explain less than half of this, and the remainder is unexplained. The V and J calls and the clone size are those of that table, but D and trimming were determined from the DNA. For this sample there are 200,000 to 250,000 clones; around 89% appear just once. Approximately 1% of the sample is in the top ten clones.

Broad study findings and their caveats: Because HLA typing was missing for some donors at each locus, association tests included only the typed subset. The earlier analysis of approximately 560 of the donors excluded approximately 15 rarely observed V segments, including chromosome 9 orphons, because counts were too low. In both the original and validation cohorts, the classifier was reported to diagnose cytomegalovirus status with high specificity and sensitivity. The authors suggested that the approach could potentially be generalized to other disease states and immunological phenotypes. A cluster of highly shared sequence variants was judged likely to be a technical artifact of the sequencing pipeline. A further reported finding was that TCR beta sequences accurately predicted the HLA-A and HLA-B alleles for most subjects in the first cohort. In a later analysis, the rate of TCR association differed among HLA loci, with DRB1 alleles having the most associated TCRs and HLA-C alleles having the fewest. Immune exposure information for the cohort was limited to CMV serostatus. According to a later analysis, parvovirus B19, influenza, CMV and Epstein-Barr virus appeared linked to several top co-occurrence clusters. A few of the identified cytomegalovirus-associated TCR beta chains were confirmed in vitro to be specific for cytomegalovirus antigens. While some public TCRs were present in many individuals, most TCR sequences turned up only very rarely across donors. Presence/absence analyses assumed roughly uniform sequencing depth across donors, an assumption that may not hold. Correlated functional status among segregating V segments might be attributable to linkage disequilibrium, but an unknown experimental factor could not be ruled out. In an earlier analysis of about 600 of the donors, most TCR beta V segments appeared in productive rearrangements about 87% or about 30% of the time, broadly matching IMGT annotations. Only TCR beta chains were sequenced in this cohort, and the absence of alpha or paired-chain data limited detectable features. When HLA alleles, especially DR and DQ, strongly co-occurred, TCR associations were difficult to assign to individual alleles. The study gave a list of 150 to 200 TCR beta chains associated with cytomegalovirus. Because the 87-base-pair reads could not distinguish some IMGT-functional V segments, including TRBV6-2 and TRBV6-3, those segments were excluded. In a later analysis, HLA-associated TCR beta chains were found to be more clonally expanded and to have lower generation probabilities than equally common non-associated chains. Most CMV-associated TCR beta chains appeared to be HLA-restricted in a later analysis, and the HLA associations seemed to be driven largely by CMV exposure. In a later genetic analysis, fewer N-insertions in productive TCRs were reported among donors in an Asian-associated ancestry cluster than the roughly 700-donor mean. In a later genetic analysis, a missense DCLRE1C variant was associated with V-gene and J-gene trimming of TCR beta chains, and the association was replicated in an independent cohort. A later analysis associated 15,000 to 20,000 TCR beta sequences with specific HLA alleles at a false discovery rate of 0.05.

V and J are trimmed by 2 bases and 9 bases, and the gene matches miss 15 bases of the junction. The CDR3, cysteine through phenylalanine, is 16 amino acids long. The entry retains the CDR3 DNA only, 48 bases that are in frame from base 1. CDR1 and CDR2 are read off the germline V gene as SGHTA and FQGNSA. The chain is made from TRBV7-2 and TRBJ1-1, and TRBD1 aligns with 7 junction nucleotides. The TCR sequence derives from a young woman in good health and CMV-seronegative. The sequenced sample consisted of PBMCs. The CDR3 corresponds to CASSLPVHSGTEQAFF. The DNA sequence follows: TGTGCCAGCAGCTTACCCGTACATAGCGGGACAGAACAAGCTTTCTTT.